The table lists the clone carrying this TCR beta chain with many counts. The sample comes from a study of response to subunit inactivated influenza vaccine. The length of the CDR3 is 16 residues. Germline V gene data show CDR1 as SGHRS and CDR2 as YFSETQ. Trimming stripped 4 bases from V and 5 bases from J, with 18 bases between. TCRdb ran MiXCR on the RT-PCR reads and lists one entry per CDR3 protein. The sample lists 150,000 or so distinct CDR3 sequences; approximately 10% were seen once. The genes are TRBV5-1 and TRBJ2-2; maybe TRBD1 (6 bases). This material consisted of non-naive T cells sorted from PBMCs, taken 40 to 50 days after vaccination. The origin of this receptor is a man between 50 and 59 years old who received an inactivated influenza vaccine. Here the CDR3 DNA reads TGCGCCAGCAGCCCCCGCTTGGGGGCGAGAACCGGGGAGCTGTTTTTT. Translation: CASSPRLGARTGELFF.